This entry lists 10 T cell receptor beta chains sequenced from one sample in a study of T cells in Graves' hyperthyroidism and ophthalmopathy. TCR beta CDR3 regions were amplified from RNA transcripts. HTBI primers drove first-round RT-PCR of the TCR CDR3. TCRdb called the multiplex PCR reads again in MiXCR, with one record for every CDR3 protein. In the table there are hundreds of thousands of distinct CDR3 sequences, roughly 16% of which are singletons. The source material was blood. The receptors were gathered from a woman in her thirties or forties with Graves' ophthalmopathy.

The chain carries TRBV6-1 and TRBJ2-5, with D perhaps matching TRBD1 or TRBD2 (5 bases each). Germline CDR1 is MNHNS and CDR2 is SASEGT. This CDR3 spans 14 amino acids. Trimming left V 6 bases short and J 3 bases short, with 14 bases between. This CDR3 reads CASSAGTAEETQYF. DNA of the CDR3: TGTGCCAGCAGCGCCGGGACGGCTGAAGAGACCCAGTACTTC.

V and J are TRBV27 and TRBJ1-5; D call uncertain. The CDR3 covers 14 residues. Trimming took 5 bases from V and 0 from J, leaving 8 bases between them. In germline, CDR1 is MNHEY, CDR2 SMNVEV (reference sequence). Here the CDR3 DNA reads TGTGCCAGCAGTCGAAAAAATAGCAATCAGCCCCAGCATTTT. Its translation is CASSRKNSNQPQHF.

This clonotype was found many times. The CDR3 sequence: CASSFGGGSTEAFF. The CDR3, as DNA: TGTGCCAGCAGTTTCGGGGGAGGGTCCACTGAAGCTTTCTTT. The chain links TRBV12-3 or TRBV12-4 to TRBJ1-1; TRBD1 is a possible D gene (5 bases). This CDR3 has 14 residues. Trimming shortened V by 3 bases and J by 4 bases, and 12 bases separated the two germline ends.

This clonotype was detected many times. V gene TRBV5-1 combines with J gene TRBJ2-3, with no clear D. The CDR3 totals 15 residues. Germline CDR1 is SGHRS and CDR2 is YFSETQ. The V gene lost 0 bases and the J gene lost 0 bases, with 8 bases spanning the gap. The CDR3, as DNA: TGCGCCAGCAGCTTGGGCGATGCTAGCACAGATACGCAGTATTTT. Translating gives CASSLGDASTDTQYF.

This clonotype was seen only a few times. Mismatch with germline at one junction end may stem from a read error. The chain joins TRBV6-5 to TRBJ2-2, with 8 bases fitting TRBD2. This CDR3 has 15 residues. CDR1 MNHEY and CDR2 SVGAGI come from the germline V gene. CDR3: CASRYSGGRIGELFF. The CDR3 nucleotides read TGTGCCAGCAGATACTCGGGGGGGCGTATCGGGGAGCTGTTTTTT.

This clonotype was counted only a few times. The chain links TRBV11-2 to TRBJ2-1, with TRBD2 matching over 7 bases. The CDR3 length is 19 residues. CDR1 and CDR2 (germline): SGHAT, FQNNGV. Trimming took 2 bases from V and 2 from J; bases not matched to a gene: 15. CDR3 residues: CASSLFTRGGRGTYNEQFF. In nucleotides, the CDR3 is TGTGCCAGCAGCTTATTCACACGGGGCGGGAGAGGAACCTACAATGAGCAGTTCTTC.

This clonotype was counted between two and nine times. The genes are TRBV7-2 and TRBJ1-6; D is uncertain. The V gene lost 5 bases and the J gene lost 2 bases, with 10 bases spanning the gap. There are 15 residues in the CDR3. Germline CDR1 reads SGHTA; CDR2 reads FQGNSA. CDR3 DNA: TGTGCCAGCAGCCCAATGGCCACCTATAATTCACCCCTCCACTTT. It specifies CASSPMATYNSPLHF. The full variable domain, its missing parts supplied by reference TRBV7-2 and TRBJ1-6, is GAGVSQSPSNKVTEKGKDVELRCDPISGHTALYWYRQSLGQGLEFLIYFQGNSAPDKSGLPSDRFSAERTGGSVSTLTIQRTQQEDSAVYLCASSPMATYNSPLHFGNGTRLTVT.

The V and J genes are TRBV6-1 and TRBJ1-2; TRBD1 might be the D (6 bases). CDR3 length: 15 amino acids. V shed 7 bases and J shed 3 bases, with 18 bases lying between them. Germline V gives CDR1 MNHNS, CDR2 SASEGT. CDR3 nucleotides: TGTGCCAGCAACATAGAGGGGGGGGGTCACTATGGCTACACCTTC. Protein product: CASNIEGGGHYGYTF.

This clonotype was observed many times. The chain employs TRBV28 and TRBJ2-7; D unresolved. Between the trimmed V and J ends, which lost 10 bases and 2 bases, there was a span of 12 bases. Germline V CDR1 and CDR2: MDHEN, SYDVKM. The CDR3 consists of 12 residues. CDR3 nucleotides: TGTGCCACCCGGCTCTCTCCCTACGAGCAGTACTTC. This gives the protein CATRLSPYEQYF. The variable domain in full, completed from reference TRBV28 and TRBJ2-7, reads DVKVTQSSRYLVKRTGEKVFLECVQDMDHENMFWYRQDPGLGLRLIYFSYDVKMKEKGDIPEGYSVSREKKERFSLILESASTNQTSMYLCATRLSPYEQYFGPGTRLTVT.

This clonotype was detected a few times. A single base separates this from a much larger clone, so it may be a read error. This sequence joins TRBV18 and TRBJ1-1; TRBD1 aligns across 7 bases. Germline V gene lookup returns CDR1 KGHSH and CDR2 LQKENI. The CDR3 length is 14 residues. J lost 4 bases, V lost 6 bases, and 8 bases had no gene match. The CDR3 DNA reads TGTGCCAGCTCCCCCGGACAGGAGAGCACTGAAGCTTTCTTT. As protein: CASSPGQESTEAFF.